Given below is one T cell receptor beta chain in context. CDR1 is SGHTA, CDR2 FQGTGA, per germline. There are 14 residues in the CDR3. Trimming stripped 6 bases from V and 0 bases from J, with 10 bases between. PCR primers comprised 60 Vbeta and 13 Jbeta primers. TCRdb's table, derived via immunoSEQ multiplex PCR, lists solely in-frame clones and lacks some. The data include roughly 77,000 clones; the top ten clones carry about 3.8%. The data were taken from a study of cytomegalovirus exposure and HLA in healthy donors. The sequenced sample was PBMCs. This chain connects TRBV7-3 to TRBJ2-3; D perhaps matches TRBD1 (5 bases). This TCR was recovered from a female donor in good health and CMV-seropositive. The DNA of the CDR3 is TGTGCCAGCAGTCCACAGGCGAGCACAGATACGCAGTATTTT. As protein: CASSPQASTDTQYF.